The source of this T cell receptor (beta chain) is a study of metastatic and nonmetastatic thyroid tumors. As for the study in general: Where malignant and benign thyroid patients were concerned, repertoires were compared across blood and tumor or nodule tissue. General study points: For both blood and tumor, malignant thyroid tumors reportedly showed significantly higher TCR beta diversity than benign nodules did.

Patients had received no treatment of any kind before thyroid surgery. The CDR3 loop spans 13 amino acids. V lost 5 bases and J lost 1; bases outside the gene matches: 2. The V gene's germline CDR1 is MNHNS and CDR2 SASEGT. In the case of this clone: Its antigen is undetermined.

Authors' analysis steps: Between-group CDR3 differences, defined by clinicopathological status, yielded a distant-metastasis classifier for papillary thyroid cancer. TCRdb redid the clone calls on the PCR reads using MiXCR. TCRdb's processing, not the authors' own work, is the source of the V and J calls. The data show tens of thousands of clones, 9% to 13% seen once. The TCR comes from a male donor with papillary thyroid cancer or a benign thyroid nodule (not recorded which). Some clones in this sample may be carry-over from other donors' samples. Sequenced input: blood. This chain connects TRBV6-1 to TRBJ2-7, with 7 bases aligning to TRBD1. CDR3 bases: TGTGCCAGCAGTAGGACAGGATCCTACGAGCAGTACTTC. This sequence encodes CASSRTGSYEQYF.